This entry lists 2 T cell receptor beta chains sequenced from one sample in a study of neurological immune-mediated disorders. Each CDR3 protein is one row after TCRdb ran MiXCR on the 5' RACE reads. The table records tens of thousands of distinct CDR3 sequences, 10% of them present only once. The specimen was PBMCs. The receptors derive from a man in his 70s with HTLV-1-associated myelopathy (HAM/TSP).

This clonotype was detected ten times or more. This sequence joins TRBV11-2 and TRBJ2-5; 13 nucleotides line up with TRBD2. CDR1 and CDR2 (germline): SGHAT, FQNNGV. V was clipped by 8 bases and J by 0 bases; unmatched bases: 3. This CDR3 is 15 amino acids long. CDR3 region: CASGTSGANQETQYF. DNA for the CDR3: TGTGCCAGCGGGACTAGCGGGGCTAACCAAGAGACCCAGTACTTC.

As concerns this clonotype: Compared with germline, one end of the junction differs, possibly owing to a read error. The chain couples TRBV20-1 to TRBJ2-7; D unresolved. The germline gives CDR1 DFQATT, CDR2 SNEGSKA (reference sequence). CDR3 length: 12 residues. CDR3 DNA: TGCAGTGCTAGTGGCGGCTCCAACGAGCAGTACTTC. Residues: CSASGGSNEQYF.